This T cell receptor beta chain was obtained from a study of shared clonotypes between healthy human individuals. A note on this clone: A much larger clone sits a single nucleotide away, making a read error possible. Additional DNA sequences in this sample encode the identical CDR3.

CDR3 length equals 14 residues. Germline-derived CDR1 and CDR2 are KGHSH and LQKENI. J was trimmed by 1 base and V by 7 bases; bases with no gene match: 7. Clones were sequenced by immunoSEQ multiplex PCR, and TCRdb holds only the in-frame ones, with some missing. The sample lists 2 million or so clones; approximately 95% were seen once. The chain uses TRBV18 and TRBJ2-7, with 7 nucleotides matching TRBD2. This receptor was obtained from a man younger than 35 in good health. Material for sequencing was naive CD4+ T cells sorted from blood. Noted subset: CD45RA+ positively selected. This CDR3 reads CASLPGLGSYEQYF. The CDR3 DNA reads as TGTGCCAGCTTGCCAGGACTAGGGTCCTACGAGCAGTACTTC.